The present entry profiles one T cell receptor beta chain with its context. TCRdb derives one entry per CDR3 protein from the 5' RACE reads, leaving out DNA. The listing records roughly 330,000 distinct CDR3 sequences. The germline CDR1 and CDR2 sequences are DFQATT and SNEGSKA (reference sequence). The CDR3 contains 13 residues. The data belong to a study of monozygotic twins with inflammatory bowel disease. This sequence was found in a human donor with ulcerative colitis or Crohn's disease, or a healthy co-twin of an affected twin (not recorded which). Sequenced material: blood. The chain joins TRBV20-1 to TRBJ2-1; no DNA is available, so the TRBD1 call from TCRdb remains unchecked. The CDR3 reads CSALGGSGNEQFF.